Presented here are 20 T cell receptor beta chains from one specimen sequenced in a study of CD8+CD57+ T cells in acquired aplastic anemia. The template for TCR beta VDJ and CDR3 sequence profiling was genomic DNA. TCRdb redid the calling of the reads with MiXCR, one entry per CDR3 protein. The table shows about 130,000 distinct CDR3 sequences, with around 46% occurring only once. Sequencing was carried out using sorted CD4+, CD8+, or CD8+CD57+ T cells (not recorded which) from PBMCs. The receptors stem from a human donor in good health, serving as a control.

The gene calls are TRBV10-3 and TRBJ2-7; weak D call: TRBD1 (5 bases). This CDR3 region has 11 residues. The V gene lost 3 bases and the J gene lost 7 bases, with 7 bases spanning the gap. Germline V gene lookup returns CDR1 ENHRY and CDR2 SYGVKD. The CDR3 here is CAISERQEQYF. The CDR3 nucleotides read TGTGCCATCAGTGAAAGACAGGAGCAGTACTTC.

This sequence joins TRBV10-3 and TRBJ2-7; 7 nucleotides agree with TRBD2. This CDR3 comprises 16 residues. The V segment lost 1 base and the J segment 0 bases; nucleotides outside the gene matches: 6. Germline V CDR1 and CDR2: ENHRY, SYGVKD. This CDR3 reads CAISEYGAGNSYEQYF. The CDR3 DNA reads TGTGCCATCAGTGAGTACGGAGCGGGGAACTCCTACGAGCAGTACTTC.

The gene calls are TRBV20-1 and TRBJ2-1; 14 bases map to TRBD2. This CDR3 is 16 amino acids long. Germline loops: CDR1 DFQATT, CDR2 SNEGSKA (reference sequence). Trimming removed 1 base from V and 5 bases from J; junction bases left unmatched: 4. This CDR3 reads CSARGTSGGHNNEQFF. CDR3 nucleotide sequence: TGCAGTGCTAGAGGGACTAGCGGGGGGCATAACAATGAGCAGTTCTTC.

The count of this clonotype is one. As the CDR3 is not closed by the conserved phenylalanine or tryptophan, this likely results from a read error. The CDR3: CASSPYTGGSRDGYTL. CDR3 sequence (DNA): TGTGCCAGCAGCCCCTATACAGGGGGTAGTAGAGATGGCTACACCCTC. The chain has TRBV4-2 and TRBJ1-2, with 8 bases matching TRBD1. Trimming at V came to 4 bases and at J to 6 bases, leaving 13 bases not matched to a gene. CDR1 LGHNA and CDR2 YNFKEQ come from the germline V gene. The CDR3 runs to 16 residues.

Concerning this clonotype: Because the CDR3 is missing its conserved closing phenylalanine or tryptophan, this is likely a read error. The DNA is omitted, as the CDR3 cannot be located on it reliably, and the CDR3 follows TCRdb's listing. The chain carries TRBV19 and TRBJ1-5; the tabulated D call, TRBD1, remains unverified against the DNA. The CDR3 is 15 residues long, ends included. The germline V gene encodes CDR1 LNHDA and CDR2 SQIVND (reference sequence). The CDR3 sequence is CASSEAGDSNQPQLS.

The CDR3 sequence is CAIRTQGQGDEQYF. Written as DNA, the CDR3 is TGTGCCATCAGGACCCAGGGACAGGGGGACGAGCAGTACTTC. The V gene is TRBV10-3, the J gene TRBJ2-7; 11 bases are shared with TRBD1. CDR3 length: 14 residues. CDR1 ENHRY and CDR2 SYGVKD come from the germline V gene. The junction had 6 bases not matched to a gene; V was cut back by 6 bases and J by 5 bases.

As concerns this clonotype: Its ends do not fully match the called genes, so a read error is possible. CDR3 in amino acids: CSAIKPGLANAGELFF. CDR3 DNA sequence: TGCAGTGCTATAAAGCCGGGACTTGCGAACGCCGGGGAGCTGTTTTTT. The V and J genes are TRBV20-1 and TRBJ2-2, with a weak D call TRBD2 (6 bases). CDR3 size: 16 residues. The germline V gene encodes CDR1 DFQATT and CDR2 SNEGSKA (reference sequence).

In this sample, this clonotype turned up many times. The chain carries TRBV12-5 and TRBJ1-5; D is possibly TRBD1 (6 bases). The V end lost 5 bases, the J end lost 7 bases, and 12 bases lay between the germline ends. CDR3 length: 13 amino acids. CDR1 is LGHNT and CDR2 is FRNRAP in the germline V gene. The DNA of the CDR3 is TGTGCTAGTGGTAGCAGGGGACCCCAGCCCCAGCATTTT. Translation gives CASGSRGPQPQHF.

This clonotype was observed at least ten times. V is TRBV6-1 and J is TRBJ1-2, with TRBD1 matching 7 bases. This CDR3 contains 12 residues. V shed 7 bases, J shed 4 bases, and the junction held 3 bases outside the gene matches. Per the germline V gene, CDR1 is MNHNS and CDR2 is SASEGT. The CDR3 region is CASKGQFYGYTF. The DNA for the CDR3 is TGTGCCAGCAAGGGACAGTTCTATGGCTACACCTTC.

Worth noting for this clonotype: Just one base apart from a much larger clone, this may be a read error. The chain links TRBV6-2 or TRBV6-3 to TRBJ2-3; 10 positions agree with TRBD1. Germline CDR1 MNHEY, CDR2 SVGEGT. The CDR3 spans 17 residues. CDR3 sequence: CAGSWRDRGKSTDTQYF. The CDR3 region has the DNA TGTGCCGGCAGTTGGCGGGACAGGGGAAAGAGTACAGATACGCAGTATTTT.

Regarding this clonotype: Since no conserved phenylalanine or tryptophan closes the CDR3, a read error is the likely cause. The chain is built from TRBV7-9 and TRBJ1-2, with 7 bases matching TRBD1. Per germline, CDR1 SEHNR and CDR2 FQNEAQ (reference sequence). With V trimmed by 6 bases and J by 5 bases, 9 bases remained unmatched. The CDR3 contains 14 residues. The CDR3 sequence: CASRFRTQGYGYTL. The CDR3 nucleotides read TGTGCCAGCAGGTTCCGGACACAGGGGTATGGCTACACCTTA.

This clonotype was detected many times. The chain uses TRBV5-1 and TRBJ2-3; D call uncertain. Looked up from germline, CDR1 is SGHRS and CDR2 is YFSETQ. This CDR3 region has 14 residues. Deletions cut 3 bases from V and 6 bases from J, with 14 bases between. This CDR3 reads CASSSFYSVDTQYF. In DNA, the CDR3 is TGCGCCAGCAGCTCCTTTTACTCGGTGGATACGCAGTATTTT.

In DNA form, the CDR3 reads TGTGCCAGCAGTTCGGACAGGGGGTTCTACGAGCAGTACTTC. Translation gives CASSSDRGFYEQYF. The chain joins TRBV12-3 or TRBV12-4 to TRBJ2-7; 10 nucleotides line up with TRBD1. With 4 bases clipped from V and 3 bases from J, the junction kept 3 bases outside the gene matches. This CDR3 spans 14 amino acids.

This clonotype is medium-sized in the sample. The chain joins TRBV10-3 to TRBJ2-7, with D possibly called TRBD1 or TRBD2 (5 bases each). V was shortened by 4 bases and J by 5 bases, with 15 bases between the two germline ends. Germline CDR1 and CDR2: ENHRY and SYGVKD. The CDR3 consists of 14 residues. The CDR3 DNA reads TGTGCCATCAGTGTAAGGGGAATGGAGGACGAGCAGTACTTC. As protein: CAISVRGMEDEQYF.

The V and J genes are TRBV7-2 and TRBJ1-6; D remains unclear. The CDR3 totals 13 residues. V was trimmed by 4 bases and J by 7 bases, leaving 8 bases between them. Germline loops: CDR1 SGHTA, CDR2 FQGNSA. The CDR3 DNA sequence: TGTGCCAGCAGCTCGGGGAGGAATTCACCCCTCCACTTT. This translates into CASSSGRNSPLHF.

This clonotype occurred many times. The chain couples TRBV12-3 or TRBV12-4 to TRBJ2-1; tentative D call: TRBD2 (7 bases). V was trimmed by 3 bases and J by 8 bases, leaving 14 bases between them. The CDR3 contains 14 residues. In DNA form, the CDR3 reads TGTGCCAGCAGTTTCGGCGGGGGCGGGGATGAGCAGTTCTTC. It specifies CASSFGGGGDEQFF.

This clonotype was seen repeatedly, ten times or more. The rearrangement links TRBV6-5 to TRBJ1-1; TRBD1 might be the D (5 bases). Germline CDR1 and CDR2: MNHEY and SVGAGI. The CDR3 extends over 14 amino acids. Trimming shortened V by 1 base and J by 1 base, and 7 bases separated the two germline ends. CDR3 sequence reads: CASSYWGTNTEAFF. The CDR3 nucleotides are TGTGCCAGCAGTTACTGGGGGACGAACACTGAAGCTTTCTTT.

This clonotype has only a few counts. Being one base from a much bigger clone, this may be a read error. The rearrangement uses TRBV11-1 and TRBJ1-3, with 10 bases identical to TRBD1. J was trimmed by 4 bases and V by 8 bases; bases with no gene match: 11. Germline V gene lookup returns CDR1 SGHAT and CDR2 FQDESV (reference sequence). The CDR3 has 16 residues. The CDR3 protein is CASEGTGEIVGNTIYF. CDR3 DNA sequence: TGTGCCAGCGAAGGGACAGGGGAGATAGTAGGAAACACCATATATTTT.

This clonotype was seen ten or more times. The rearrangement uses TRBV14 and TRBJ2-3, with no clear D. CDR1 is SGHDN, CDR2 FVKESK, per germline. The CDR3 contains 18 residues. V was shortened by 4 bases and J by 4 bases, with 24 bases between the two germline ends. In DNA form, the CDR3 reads TGTGCCAGCAGCCCCCTGACCGCTAGTGTTAGTAGGTCAGATACGCAGTATTTT. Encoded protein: CASSPLTASVSRSDTQYF.

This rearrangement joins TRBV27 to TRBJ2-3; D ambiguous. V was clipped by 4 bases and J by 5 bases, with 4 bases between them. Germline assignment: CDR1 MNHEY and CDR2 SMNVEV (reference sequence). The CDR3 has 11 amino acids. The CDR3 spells CASSWGDTQYF. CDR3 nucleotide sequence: TGTGCCAGCAGTTGGGGAGATACGCAGTATTTT.